A selection of T cell receptor beta chains follows, all from one sample in a study of blood T cell repertoires in COVID-19. Measured with immunoSEQ multiplex PCR; TCRdb has only the in-frame clones, and not every one. Of 200,000 to 250,000 clones detected, around nine tenths appear once; the ten largest clones hold roughly a tenth. Specimen: PBMCs or T cells enriched from blood (not recorded which). All receptors derive from a man aged 30 to 45 who had recovered from COVID-19. Each CDR3 is given with its conserved first and last residue. A D gene is named only where the DNA matches it firmly. Size tells how often a clone was seen (once, few, many) or the class of an expanded clone, and some rows leave it out.

>-|TRBJ2-7|TRBV29-1|-
TGCAGCGTTGGTAAGCAGGGAACGGGTGAGCAGTACTTC
CSVGKQGTGEQYF
>-|TRBJ1-5|TRBV9|TRBD1
TGTGCCAGCAGCCCAACAGGGGGCAATCAGCCCCAGCATTTT
CASSPTGGNQPQHF
>-|TRBJ2-1|TRBV18|TRBD2
TGTGCCAGCTCAGCCTATGGTGGCAGCGGGAACGACAATGAGCAGTTCTTC
CASSAYGGSGNDNEQFF
>-|TRBJ1-2|TRBV6-5|-
TGTGCCAGCAGTTACTCCGGCCAGGGTAACTATGGCTACACCTTC
CASSYSGQGNYGYTF
>-|TRBJ2-5|TRBV6-2/TRBV6-3|TRBD2
TGTGCCAGCAGCCGGATCGGGGGGGAGGGAGAGACCCAGTACTTC
CASSRIGGEGETQYF
>-|TRBJ1-1|TRBV7-3|TRBD1
TGTGCCAGCAGACCCACAGGGGCGCCCGGAGTCACTGAAGCTTTCTTT
CASRPTGAPGVTEAFF
>-|TRBJ2-7|TRBV6-1|TRBD1
TGTGCCAGCAGTGAAGGCGTTCGGGGACAGCAGCAGGTCGGGCAGTACTTC
CASSEGVRGQQQVGQYF
>-|TRBJ1-5|TRBV6-5|TRBD1
TGTGCCAGCAGTCTGGACAGGCAGAATAAGCCCCAGCATTTT
CASSLDRQNKPQHF
>-|TRBJ2-7|TRBV5-4|-
TGTGCCAGCAGCTTGGAACAGGGAAGGCAGTACTTC
CASSLEQGRQYF
>-|TRBJ2-3|TRBV7-9|-
TGTGCCAGCAGCCGACCCTATAGGGAGGTGGGTACGCAGTATTTT
CASSRPYREVGTQYF
>-|TRBJ2-3|TRBV30|-
TGTGCCTGGAGTGTTGCAGGTTCTCGTCTCACAGATACGCAGTATTTT
CAWSVAGSRLTDTQYF
>-|TRBJ1-3|TRBV13|TRBD1
TGTGCCAGCAGCAGAGGGACAGCCTCTGGAAACACCATATATTTT
CASSRGTASGNTIYF
>-|TRBJ2-7|TRBV6-2/TRBV6-3|TRBD1
TGTGCCAGCCGCCGGACAGGGATTACCTACGAGCAGTACTTC
CASRRTGITYEQYF
>-|TRBJ2-5|TRBV7-2|TRBD2
TGTGCCAGCAGTCCGACTAGCGGGGAAGAGACCCAGTACTTC
CASSPTSGEETQYF
>few|TRBJ1-4|TRBV30|-
TGTGCCTGGGCATCCCGCGGACCCCCCGCGGGAAAACTGTTTTTT
CAWASRGPPAGKLFF
>-|TRBJ1-2|TRBV5-1|-
TGCGCCAGCAGCTTGGGCGGGGGCCCCTATGGCTACACCTTC
CASSLGGGPYGYTF
>-|TRBJ1-1|TRBV7-9|TRBD1
TGTGCCAGCATCGGGACAGTGTCGAACACTGAAGCTTTCTTT
CASIGTVSNTEAFF
>once|TRBJ2-7|TRBV19|TRBD1
TGTGCCAGTAGGGACAGGGCGGTTTCCTACGAGCAGTACTTC
CASRDRAVSYEQYF
>-|TRBJ2-1|TRBV4-1|-
TGCGCCAGCAGCCAAACCGAGCCCTACAATGAGCAGTTCTTC
CASSQTEPYNEQFF
>-|TRBJ1-4|TRBV5-5|TRBD1
TGTGCCAGCAGAAGTACCGGGACAGTTAATGAAAAACTGTTTTTT
CASRSTGTVNEKLFF
>-|TRBJ1-5|TRBV10-3|TRBD1
TGTGCCATCAGGTCCGGGACAGAGGGGCAGCCCCAGCATTTT
CAIRSGTEGQPQHF
>-|TRBJ2-7|TRBV9|TRBD1
TGTGCCAGCAGCCCCTTCTTTGCGGGACAGGCCTACGAGCAGTACTTC
CASSPFFAGQAYEQYF
>once|TRBJ2-7|TRBV20-1|-
TGCAGTGCCCAAAGCCACGAGCAGTACTTC
CSAQSHEQYF
>-|TRBJ1-1|TRBV6-6|-
TGTGCCAGCAGTTACTGGGGCGATGGTAGCACTGAAGCTTTCTTT
CASSYWGDGSTEAFF
>-|TRBJ2-5|TRBV7-2|TRBD2
TGTGCCAGCAGCTTAGATGGGACTAGCGGGAGGTTGGCGGCCCAGTACTTC
CASSLDGTSGRLAAQYF
>-|TRBJ2-7|TRBV7-9|-
TGTGCCACGACCCCGGCGGATAAGACCTACGAGCAGTACTTC
CATTPADKTYEQYF
>-|TRBJ1-1|TRBV6-1|-
TGTGCCAGCAGTGGCCCACTAAACACCTTTTTAACACGTACTGAAGCTTTCTTT
CASSGPLNTFLTRTEAFF